This T cell receptor beta chain was obtained from a study of regulatory T cells in long-lasting Graves disease. This CDR3 has 14 residues. V dropped 6 bases and J dropped 5 bases, with 14 bases sitting between them. CDR1 is MNHEY, CDR2 SMNVEV, per germline (reference sequence). Time point given: newly diagnosed GD, antithyroid drugs for less than 3 months. RNA isolated from PBMCs was used to make the TCR library. Turning to this clonotype: What it recognizes is unknown. A much larger clone differs from this one at a single base, so this may be a read error.

General study results and limits: Less diverse TCR repertoires were seen in persistent Graves' patients than in newly diagnosed ones.

Assembly of TCR beta libraries relied on iRepertoire HTBI primers together with Arm-PCR of CDR3 regions. TCRdb analysed the multiplex PCR reads with MiXCR anew, one entry per CDR3 protein. The sample lists over 400,000 distinct CDR3 sequences; less than 15% were seen once. These records were also assigned to another study, of T cells in Graves' hyperthyroidism and ophthalmopathy. From that report: Clinical symptoms, serum thyroxine, TRAb, thyroid ultrasound and orbital computed tomography established diagnosis.

This rearrangement joins TRBV27 to TRBJ2-1; no reliable D call. The origin of this receptor is a woman aged 50 to 60 with Graves disease. The sample here was peripheral blood mononuclear cells (PBMCs), taken at new diagnosis, from a patient treated with antithyroid drugs. For the CDR3, the DNA is TGTGCCAGCAGCCTTCAGGTCGAGGACAATGAGCAGTTCTTC. Translating gives CASSLQVEDNEQFF.